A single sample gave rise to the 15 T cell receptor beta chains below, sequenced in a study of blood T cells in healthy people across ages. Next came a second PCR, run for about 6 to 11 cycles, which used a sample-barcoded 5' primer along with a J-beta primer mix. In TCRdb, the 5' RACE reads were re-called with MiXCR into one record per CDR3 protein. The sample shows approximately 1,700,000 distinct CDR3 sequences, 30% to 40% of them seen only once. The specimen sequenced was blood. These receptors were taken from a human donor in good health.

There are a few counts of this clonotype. The CDR3 DNA reads TGTGCCAGCAGCTCCTTGGGGGGCCTGTCCTCTGGAAACACCATATATTTT. This translates into CASSSLGGLSSGNTIYF. This chain uses TRBV7-8 with TRBJ1-3, with D perhaps matching TRBD1 (6 bases). Germline assignment: CDR1 SGHVS and CDR2 FQNEAQ. V was cut by 4 bases and J by 0 bases, with 16 bases left in between. The CDR3 length is 17 residues. Looking up the rest from reference TRBV7-8 and TRBJ1-3 gives the full variable domain: GAGVSQSPRYKVAKRGQDVALRCDPISGHVSLFWYQQALGQGPEFLTYFQNEAQLDKSGLPSDRFFAERPEGSVSTLKIQRTQQEDSAVYLCASSSLGGLSSGNTIYFGEGSWLTVV.

The CDR3 sequence: CASSLRGSAGELFF. DNA for the CDR3: TGTGCCAGCAGTTTACGGGGAAGTGCCGGGGAGCTGTTTTTT. This rearrangement joins TRBV12-3 or TRBV12-4 to TRBJ2-2, with a possible D match to TRBD2 (5 bases). Between the trimmed V and J ends, which lost 2 bases and 6 bases, there was a span of 10 bases. CDR3 length: 14 amino acids.

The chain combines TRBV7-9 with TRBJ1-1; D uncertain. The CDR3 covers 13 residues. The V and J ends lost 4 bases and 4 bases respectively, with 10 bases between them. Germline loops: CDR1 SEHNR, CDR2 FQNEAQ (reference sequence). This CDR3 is CASSYTLSTEAFF. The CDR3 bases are TGTGCCAGCAGCTACACACTGAGCACTGAAGCTTTCTTT.

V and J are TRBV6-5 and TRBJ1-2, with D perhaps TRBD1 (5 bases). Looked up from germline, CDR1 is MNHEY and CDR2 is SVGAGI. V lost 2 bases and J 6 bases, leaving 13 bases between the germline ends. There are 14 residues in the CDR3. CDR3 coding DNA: TGTGCCAGCAGTTACGCGGGGCGCGAAAATGGCTACACCTTC. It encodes CASSYAGRENGYTF.

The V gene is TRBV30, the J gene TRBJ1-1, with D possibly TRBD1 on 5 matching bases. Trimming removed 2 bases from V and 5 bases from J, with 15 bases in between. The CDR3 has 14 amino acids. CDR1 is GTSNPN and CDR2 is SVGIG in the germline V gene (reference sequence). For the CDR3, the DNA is TGTGCCTGGAGTTTATGGGGGAGACGAACTGAAGCTTTCTTT. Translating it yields CAWSLWGRRTEAFF.

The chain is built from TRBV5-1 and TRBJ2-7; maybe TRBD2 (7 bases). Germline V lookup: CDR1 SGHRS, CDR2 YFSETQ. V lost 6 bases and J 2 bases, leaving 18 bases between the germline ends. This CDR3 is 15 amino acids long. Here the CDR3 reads CASTPGRGGTYEQYF. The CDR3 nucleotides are TGCGCCAGCACCCCGGGAAGGGGGGGGACCTACGAGCAGTACTTC.

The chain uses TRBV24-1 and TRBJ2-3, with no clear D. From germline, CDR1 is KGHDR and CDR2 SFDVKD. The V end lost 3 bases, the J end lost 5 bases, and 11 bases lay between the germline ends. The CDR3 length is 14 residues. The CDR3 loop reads CATSDELTGDTQYF. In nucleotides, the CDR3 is TGTGCCACCAGTGATGAATTAACGGGAGATACGCAGTATTTT.

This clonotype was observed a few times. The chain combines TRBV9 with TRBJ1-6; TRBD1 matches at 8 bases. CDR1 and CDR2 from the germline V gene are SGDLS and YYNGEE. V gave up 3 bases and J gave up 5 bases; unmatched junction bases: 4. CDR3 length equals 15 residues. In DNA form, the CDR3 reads TGTGCCAGCAGCGGACACAGGGGGAATAATTCACCCCTCCACTTT. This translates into CASSGHRGNNSPLHF.

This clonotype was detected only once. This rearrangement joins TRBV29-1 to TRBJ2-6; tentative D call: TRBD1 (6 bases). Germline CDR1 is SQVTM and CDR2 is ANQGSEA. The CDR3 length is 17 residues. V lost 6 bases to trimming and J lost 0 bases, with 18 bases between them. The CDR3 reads CSVARGPSSSGANVLTF. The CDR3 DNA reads TGCAGCGTCGCCAGGGGACCCTCCAGCTCTGGGGCCAACGTCCTGACTTTC.

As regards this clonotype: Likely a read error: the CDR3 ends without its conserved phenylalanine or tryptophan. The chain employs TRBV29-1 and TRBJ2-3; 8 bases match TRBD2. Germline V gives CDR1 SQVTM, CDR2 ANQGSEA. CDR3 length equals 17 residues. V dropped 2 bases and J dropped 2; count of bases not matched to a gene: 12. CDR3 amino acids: CSVEPVYSGDLTDTQYL. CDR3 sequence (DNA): TGCAGCGTTGAACCTGTTTATAGCGGGGACCTCACAGATACGCAGTATTTG.

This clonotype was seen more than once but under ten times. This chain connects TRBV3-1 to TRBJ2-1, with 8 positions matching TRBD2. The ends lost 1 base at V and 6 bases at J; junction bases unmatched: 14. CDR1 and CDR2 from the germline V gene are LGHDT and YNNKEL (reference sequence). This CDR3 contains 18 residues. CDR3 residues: CASSQVGGERGSSNEQFF. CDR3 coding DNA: TGTGCCAGCAGCCAAGTGGGGGGAGAGCGGGGGTCTTCCAATGAGCAGTTCTTC.

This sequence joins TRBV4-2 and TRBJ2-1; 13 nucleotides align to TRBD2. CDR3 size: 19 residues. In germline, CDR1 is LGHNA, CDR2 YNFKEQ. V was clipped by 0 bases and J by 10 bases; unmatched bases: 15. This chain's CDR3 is CASSQDVTSGGARFTEQFF. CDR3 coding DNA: TGTGCCAGCAGCCAAGACGTTACTAGCGGGGGGGCAAGGTTTACGGAGCAGTTCTTC.

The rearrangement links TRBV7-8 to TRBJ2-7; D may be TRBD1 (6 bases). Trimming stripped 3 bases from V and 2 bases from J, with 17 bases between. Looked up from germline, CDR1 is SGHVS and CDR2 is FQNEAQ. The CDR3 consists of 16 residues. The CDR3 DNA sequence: TGTGCCAGCAGCTTGGTGTCCGACAGGCTCGCCTACGAGCAGTACTTC. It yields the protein CASSLVSDRLAYEQYF.

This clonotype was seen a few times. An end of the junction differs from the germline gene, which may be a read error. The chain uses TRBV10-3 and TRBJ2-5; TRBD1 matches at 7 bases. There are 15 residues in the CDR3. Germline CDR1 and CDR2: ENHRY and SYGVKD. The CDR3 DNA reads TGTGCCACCAGTGAGGGGACAGAAGTACAAGAGACCCAGTACTTC. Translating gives CATSEGTEVQETQYF.

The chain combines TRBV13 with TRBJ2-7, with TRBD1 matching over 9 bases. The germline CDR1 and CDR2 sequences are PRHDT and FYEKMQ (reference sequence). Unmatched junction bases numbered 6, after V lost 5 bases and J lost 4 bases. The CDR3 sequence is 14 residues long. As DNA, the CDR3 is TGTGCCAGCAGCCAAGGGACAGGGAAATACGAGCAGTACTTC. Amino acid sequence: CASSQGTGKYEQYF. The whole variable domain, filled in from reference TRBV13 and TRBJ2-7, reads AAGVIQSPRHLIKEKRETATLKCYPIPRHDTVYWYQQGPGQDPQFLISFYEKMQSDKGSIPDRFSAQQFSDYHSELNMSSLELGDSALYFCASSQGTGKYEQYFGPGTRLTVT.